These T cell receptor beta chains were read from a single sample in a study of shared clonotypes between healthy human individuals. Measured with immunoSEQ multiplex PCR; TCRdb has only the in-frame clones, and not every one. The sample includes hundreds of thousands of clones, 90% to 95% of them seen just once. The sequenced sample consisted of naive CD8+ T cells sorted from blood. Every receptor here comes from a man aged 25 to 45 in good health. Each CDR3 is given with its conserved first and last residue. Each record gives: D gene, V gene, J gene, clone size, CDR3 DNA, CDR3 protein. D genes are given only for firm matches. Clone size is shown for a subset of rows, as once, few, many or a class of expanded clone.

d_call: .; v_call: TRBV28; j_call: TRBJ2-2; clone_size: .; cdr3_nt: TGTGCCAGCAGTTTAGGACTGAACACCGGGGAGCTGTTTTTT; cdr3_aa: CASSLGLNTGELFF
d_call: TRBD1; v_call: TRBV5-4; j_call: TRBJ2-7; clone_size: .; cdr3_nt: TGTGCCAGCAGCTTATGGGACAGTGTCTACGAGCAGTACTTC; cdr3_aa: CASSLWDSVYEQYF
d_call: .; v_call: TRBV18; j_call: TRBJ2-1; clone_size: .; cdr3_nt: TGTGCCAGCTCACCACCTGCGGTGTCCTACAATGAGCAGTTCTTC; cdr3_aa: CASSPPAVSYNEQFF
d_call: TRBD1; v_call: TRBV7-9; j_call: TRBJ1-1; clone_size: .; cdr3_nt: TGTGCCAGCAGCTTAGGAGGGGGCGTCCTTCTCTTT; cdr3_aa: CASSLGGGVLLF
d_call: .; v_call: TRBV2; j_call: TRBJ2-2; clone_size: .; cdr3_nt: TGTGCCAGCCACCTTCCGGGGAGGACCCTCACCGGGGAGCTGTTTTTT; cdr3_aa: CASHLPGRTLTGELFF
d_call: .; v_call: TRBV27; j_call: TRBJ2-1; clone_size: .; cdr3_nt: TGTGCCAGCAGTTCTCTGGACTACCTAATCTACAATGAGCAGTTCTTC; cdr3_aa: CASSSLDYLIYNEQFF
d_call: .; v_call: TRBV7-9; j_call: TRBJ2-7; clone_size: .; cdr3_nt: TGTGCCAGCAGCTTAGGAGACAGCCCCTACGAGCAGTACTTC; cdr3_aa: CASSLGDSPYEQYF
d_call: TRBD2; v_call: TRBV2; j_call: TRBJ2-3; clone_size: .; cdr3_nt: TGTGCCAGCAGACGGCTAGCGGGAGGGCCTTCGACAGATACGCAGTATTTT; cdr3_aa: CASRRLAGGPSTDTQYF
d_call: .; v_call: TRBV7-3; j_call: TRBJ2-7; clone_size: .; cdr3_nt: TGTGCCAGCAGCTTAACGAACTCCTACGAGCAGTACTTC; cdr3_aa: CASSLTNSYEQYF
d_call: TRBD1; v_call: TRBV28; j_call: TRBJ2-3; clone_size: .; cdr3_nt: TGTGCCAGCAGTCCGGGACAGGGGGTTTTAACAGATACGCAGTATTTT; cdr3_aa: CASSPGQGVLTDTQYF
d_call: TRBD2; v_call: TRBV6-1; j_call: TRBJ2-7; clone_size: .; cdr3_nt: TGTGCCAGCGGGGGGACTAGCGGGAGTGGCGAGCAGTACTTC; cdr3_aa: CASGGTSGSGEQYF
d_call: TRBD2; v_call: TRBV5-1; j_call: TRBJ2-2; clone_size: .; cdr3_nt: TGCGCCAGCAGCCCCGGGGGGGACGGGGACACCGGGGAGCTGTTTTTT; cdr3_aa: CASSPGGDGDTGELFF
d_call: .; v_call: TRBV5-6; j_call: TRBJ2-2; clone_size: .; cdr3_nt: TGTGCCAGCAGCTTTGGCGGACTTAGGGAGCTGTTTTTT; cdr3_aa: CASSFGGLRELFF
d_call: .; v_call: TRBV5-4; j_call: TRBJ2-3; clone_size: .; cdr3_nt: TGTGCCAGCAGCTTCAGCACAGATACGCAGTATTTT; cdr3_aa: CASSFSTDTQYF
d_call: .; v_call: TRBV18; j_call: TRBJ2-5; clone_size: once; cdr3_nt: TGTGCCAGCTCACCCCTCAAGGGGACTGCAAAAGAGACCCAGTACTTC; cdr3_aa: CASSPLKGTAKETQYF
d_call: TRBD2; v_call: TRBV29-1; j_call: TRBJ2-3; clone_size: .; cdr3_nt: TGCAGCGTTGATGCTAGCGGGAGCGGAGATACGCAGTATTTT; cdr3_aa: CSVDASGSGDTQYF
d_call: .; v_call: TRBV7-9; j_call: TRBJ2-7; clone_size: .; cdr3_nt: TGTGCCAGCAGCCCTCGAAGCTCCTACGAGCAGTACTTC; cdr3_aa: CASSPRSSYEQYF
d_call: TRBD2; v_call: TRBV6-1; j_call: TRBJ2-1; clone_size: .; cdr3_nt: TGTGCCAGCTGCCGCGGGAGCTCCTACAATGAGCAGTTCTTC; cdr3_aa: CASCRGSSYNEQFF
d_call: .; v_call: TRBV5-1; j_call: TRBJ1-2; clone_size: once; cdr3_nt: TGCGCCAGCAGACCCGGGACACCTACTAACTATGGCTACACCTTC; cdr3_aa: CASRPGTPTNYGYTF
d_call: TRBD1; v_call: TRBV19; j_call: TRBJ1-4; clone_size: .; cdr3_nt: TGTGCCAGTAGTATAGTGGGACAGGGGATTGAAAAACTGTTTTTT; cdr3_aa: CASSIVGQGIEKLFF
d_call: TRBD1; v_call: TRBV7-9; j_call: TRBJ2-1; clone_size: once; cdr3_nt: TGTGCCAGCAGCCCTCGGGACAGGGTGAATGAGCAGTTCTTC; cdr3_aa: CASSPRDRVNEQFF
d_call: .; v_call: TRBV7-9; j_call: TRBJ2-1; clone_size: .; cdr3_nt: TGTGCCAGCAGCTTAGTCCTAGAGCAGTTCTTC; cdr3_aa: CASSLVLEQFF
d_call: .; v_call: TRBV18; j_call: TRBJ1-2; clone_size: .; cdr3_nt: TGTGCCAGCTCAACAAGGCCGGGAGATAACTATGGCTACACCTTC; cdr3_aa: CASSTRPGDNYGYTF
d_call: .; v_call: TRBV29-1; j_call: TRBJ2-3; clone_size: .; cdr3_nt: TGCAGCGTGCAAGACAGATCTAGCACAGATACGCAGTATTTT; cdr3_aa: CSVQDRSSTDTQYF
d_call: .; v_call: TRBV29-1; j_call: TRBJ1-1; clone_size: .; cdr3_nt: TGCAGCGTTGACCCCGGGACTCCTGAAGCTTTCTTT; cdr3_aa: CSVDPGTPEAFF
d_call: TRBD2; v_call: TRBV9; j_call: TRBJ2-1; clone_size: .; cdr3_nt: TGTGCCAGCAGCCCCTATAGCGGGCTTTCATACAATGAGCAGTTCTTC; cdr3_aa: CASSPYSGLSYNEQFF
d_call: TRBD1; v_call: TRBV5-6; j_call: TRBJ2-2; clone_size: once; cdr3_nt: TGTGCCAGCAGCTTGGCCGGGACAGGGATCACCGGGGAGCTGTTTTTT; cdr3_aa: CASSLAGTGITGELFF
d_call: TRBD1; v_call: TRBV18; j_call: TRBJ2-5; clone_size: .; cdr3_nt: TGTGCCAGCTCACGCGGGACAGGGGGCAGGGAGACCCAGTACTTC; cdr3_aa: CASSRGTGGRETQYF
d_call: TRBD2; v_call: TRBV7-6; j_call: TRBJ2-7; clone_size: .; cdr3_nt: TGTGCCAGCAGGGGCGGGAGCACGGGAGAGCAGTACTTC; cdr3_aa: CASRGGSTGEQYF
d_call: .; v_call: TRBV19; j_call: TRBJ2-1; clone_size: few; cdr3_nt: TGTGCCAGTAGTCACTACGAACTACACCTTGAGCAGTTCTTC; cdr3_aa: CASSHYELHLEQFF
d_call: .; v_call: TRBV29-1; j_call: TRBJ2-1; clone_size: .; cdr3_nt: TGCAGCGTTGAACTGGACTCGCCTTACGGCGGCTCCTACAATGAGCAGTTCTTC; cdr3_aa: CSVELDSPYGGSYNEQFF
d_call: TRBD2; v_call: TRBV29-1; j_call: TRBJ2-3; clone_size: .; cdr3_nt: TGCAGCGTTATACTAGCGGGCACAGATACGCAGTATTTT; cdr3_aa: CSVILAGTDTQYF
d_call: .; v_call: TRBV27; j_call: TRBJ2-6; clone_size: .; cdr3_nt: TGTGCCAGCAGTTTATCGGTCGGGAGTTATGCTACTGGGGCCAACGTCCTGACTTTC; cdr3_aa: CASSLSVGSYATGANVLTF
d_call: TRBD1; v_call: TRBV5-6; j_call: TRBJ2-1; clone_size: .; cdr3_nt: TGTGCCAGCAGCCCGGACAGGAAACCATACAATGAGCAGTTCTTC; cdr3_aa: CASSPDRKPYNEQFF
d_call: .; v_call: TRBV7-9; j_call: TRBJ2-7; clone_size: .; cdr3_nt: TGTGCCAGCAGCTCCGACGGTTACGAGCAGTACTTC; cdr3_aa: CASSSDGYEQYF
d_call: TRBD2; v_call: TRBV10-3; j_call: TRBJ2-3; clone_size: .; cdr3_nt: TGTGCCACCTCTAGCGGATCTAGCACAGATACGCAGTATTTT; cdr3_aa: CATSSGSSTDTQYF
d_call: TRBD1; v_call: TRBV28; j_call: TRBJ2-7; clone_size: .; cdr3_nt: TGTGCCAGCAGTCCCCGGGGGACAGGAACCTACGAGCAGTACTTC; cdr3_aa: CASSPRGTGTYEQYF
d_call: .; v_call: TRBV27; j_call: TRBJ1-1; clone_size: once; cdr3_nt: TGTGCCAGCAGGGAGGGCGAGGGTTGGGGGAACACTGAAGCTTTCTTT; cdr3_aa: CASREGEGWGNTEAFF
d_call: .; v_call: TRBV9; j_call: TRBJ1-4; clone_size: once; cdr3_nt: TGTGCCAGCAGCCCACCGGTGGGGGGAGGAGGATCCAATGAAAAACTGTTTTTT; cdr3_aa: CASSPPVGGGGSNEKLFF
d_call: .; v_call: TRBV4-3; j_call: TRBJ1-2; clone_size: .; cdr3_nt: TGCGCCAGCAGCCAAGATCGGGGCAGGGCCCACTATGGCTACACCTTC; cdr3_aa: CASSQDRGRAHYGYTF
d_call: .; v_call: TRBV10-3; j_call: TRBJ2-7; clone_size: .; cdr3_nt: TGTGCCATCAGTGAGTCCGACTTAACAGGGTCGGGGGAGCAGTACTTC; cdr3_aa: CAISESDLTGSGEQYF
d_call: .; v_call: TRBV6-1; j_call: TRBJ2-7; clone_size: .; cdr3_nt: TGTGCCAGCAGTGAAGGCCGGACAGCCGCCTACGAGCAGTACTTC; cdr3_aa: CASSEGRTAAYEQYF
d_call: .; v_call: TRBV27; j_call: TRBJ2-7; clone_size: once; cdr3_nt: TGTGCCAGCAGTCCCTTTGGCAGCTCCTACGAGCAGTACTTC; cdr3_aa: CASSPFGSSYEQYF
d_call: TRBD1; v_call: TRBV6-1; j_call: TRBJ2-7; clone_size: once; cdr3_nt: TGTGCCAGCAGTCTCGGACAGGGGAGGAGGGAGCAGTACTTC; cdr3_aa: CASSLGQGRREQYF
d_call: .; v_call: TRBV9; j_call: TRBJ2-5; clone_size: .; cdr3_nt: TGTGCCAGCAGCGTAGAATGGGCAGACCAAGAGACCCAGTACTTC; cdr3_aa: CASSVEWADQETQYF
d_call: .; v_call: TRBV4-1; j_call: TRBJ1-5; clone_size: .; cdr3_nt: TGCGCCAGCAGCCAGAGGGAAAGTGTCAATCAGCCCCAGCATTTT; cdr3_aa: CASSQRESVNQPQHF
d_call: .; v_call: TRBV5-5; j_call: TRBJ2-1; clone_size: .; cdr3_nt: TGTGCCAGCAGCTTGCAGGAGAACTACAATGAGCAGTTCTTC; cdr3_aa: CASSLQENYNEQFF
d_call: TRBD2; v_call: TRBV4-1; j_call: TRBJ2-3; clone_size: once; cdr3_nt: TGCGCCAGCAGCCCGCTAGCGGGTTCAGATACGCAGTATTTT; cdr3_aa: CASSPLAGSDTQYF
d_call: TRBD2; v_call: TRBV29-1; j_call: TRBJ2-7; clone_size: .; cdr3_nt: TGCAGCGTTGAAGCCGCGGGTAGCGGGAGGGCTTACGAGCAGTACTTC; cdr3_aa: CSVEAAGSGRAYEQYF
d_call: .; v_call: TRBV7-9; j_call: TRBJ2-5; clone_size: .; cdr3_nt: TGTGCCAGCAGCTTAGGCGGGAAGGTACAAGAGACCCAGTACTTC; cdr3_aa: CASSLGGKVQETQYF
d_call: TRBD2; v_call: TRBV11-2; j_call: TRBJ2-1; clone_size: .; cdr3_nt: TGTCTCCTAGCGGGAGGCAATGAGCAGTTCTTC; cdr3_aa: CLLAGGNEQFF
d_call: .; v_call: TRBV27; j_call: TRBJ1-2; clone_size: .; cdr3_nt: TGTGCCAGCAGTTTAAATCCAGATAGCTATGGCTACACCTTC; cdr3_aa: CASSLNPDSYGYTF
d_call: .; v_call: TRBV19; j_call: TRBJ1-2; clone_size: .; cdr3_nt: TGTGCCAGTGAATCTACGGGGGGTAATGGCTACACCTTC; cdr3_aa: CASESTGGNGYTF
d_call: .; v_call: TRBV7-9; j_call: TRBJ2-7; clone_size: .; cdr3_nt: TGTGCCAGCAGCCCGCCTAGGTCCTACGAGCAGTACTTC; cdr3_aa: CASSPPRSYEQYF
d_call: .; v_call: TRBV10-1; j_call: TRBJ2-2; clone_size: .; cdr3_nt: TGCGCCAGCAGTGAGTCGGACAGGAACACCGGGGAGCTGTTTTTT; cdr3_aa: CASSESDRNTGELFF
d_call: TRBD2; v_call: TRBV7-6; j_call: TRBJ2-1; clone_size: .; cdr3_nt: TGTGCCAGCAGCGGCCGGACTAGCGGGAGTGGGGATGAGCAGTTCTTC; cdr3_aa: CASSGRTSGSGDEQFF
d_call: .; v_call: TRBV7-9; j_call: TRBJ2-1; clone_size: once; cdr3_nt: TGCGCCTCAGAGGGCAACAATGAGCAGTTCTTC; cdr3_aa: CASEGNNEQFF
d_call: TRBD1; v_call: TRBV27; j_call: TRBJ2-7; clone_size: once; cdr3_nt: TGTGCCAGCAGTCCGGGACAGGGTATCGGCGAGCAGTACTTC; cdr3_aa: CASSPGQGIGEQYF